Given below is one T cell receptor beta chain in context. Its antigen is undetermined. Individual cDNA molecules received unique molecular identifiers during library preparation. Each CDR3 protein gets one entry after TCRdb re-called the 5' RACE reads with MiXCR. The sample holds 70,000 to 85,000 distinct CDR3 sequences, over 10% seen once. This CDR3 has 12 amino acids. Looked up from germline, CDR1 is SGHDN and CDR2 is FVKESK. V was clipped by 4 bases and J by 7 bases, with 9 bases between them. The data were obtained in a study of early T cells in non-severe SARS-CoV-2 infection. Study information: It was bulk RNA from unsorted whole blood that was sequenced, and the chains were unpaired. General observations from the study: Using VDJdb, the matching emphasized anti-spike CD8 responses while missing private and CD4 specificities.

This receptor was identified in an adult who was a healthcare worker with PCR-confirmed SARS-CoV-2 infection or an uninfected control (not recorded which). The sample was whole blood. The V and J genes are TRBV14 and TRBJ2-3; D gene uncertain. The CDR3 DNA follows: TGTGCCAGCAGCCCCCGTGGCTATACGCAGTATTTT. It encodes CASSPRGYTQYF.